Each of the 32 T cell receptor beta chains below was sequenced from the same sample in a study of blood T cell repertoires in COVID-19. Assay used: immunoSEQ multiplex PCR; TCRdb lists only in-frame clones, some missing. The sample lists tens of thousands of clones; about 92% were seen once. The sequenced sample consisted of peripheral blood. The receptors were gathered from a man between 70 and 80 years old with active COVID-19.

The CDR3 here is CASTEGDRRHQPQHF. In DNA, the CDR3 is TGTGCCAGCACCGAAGGGGACAGGCGCCATCAGCCCCAGCATTTT. V usage is TRBV7-8 and J usage is TRBJ1-5; 8 bases match TRBD1. This CDR3 has 15 residues. Germline V gives CDR1 SGHVS, CDR2 FQNEAQ. V lost 7 bases and J lost 5; bases outside the gene matches: 10.

The chain recombines TRBV19 with TRBJ2-3; the D gene is possibly TRBD2 (6 bases). CDR3 length: 14 amino acids. V was pared by 7 bases and J by 4 bases, with 15 bases between. The V gene's germline CDR1 is LNHDA and CDR2 SQIVND (reference sequence). CDR3 protein: CASKASPSADTQYF. The DNA for the CDR3 is TGTGCCAGTAAAGCCTCTCCTAGCGCAGATACGCAGTATTTT. Full variable domain (remainder filled in from reference TRBV19 and TRBJ2-3): DGGITQSPKYLFRKEGQNVTLSCEQNLNHDAMYWYRQDPGQGLRLIYYSQIVNDFQKGDIAEGYSVSREKKESFPLTVTSAQKNPTAFYLCASKASPSADTQYFGPGTRLTVL.

The gene calls are TRBV3-1 (or the pseudogene TRBV3-2) and TRBJ1-2; D is uncertain. The V end lost 1 base, the J end lost 2 bases, and 8 bases lay between the germline ends. The V gene's germline CDR1 is LGHDT and CDR2 YNNKEL (reference sequence). The CDR3 sequence is 14 residues long. The CDR3 sequence: CASSQGSPNYGYTF. DNA of the CDR3: TGTGCCAGCAGCCAAGGTAGCCCGAACTATGGCTACACCTTC.

This sequence joins TRBV9 and TRBJ1-1; D may be TRBD1 (6 bases). This CDR3 is built from 15 residues. CDR1 and CDR2 from the germline V gene are SGDLS and YYNGEE. V lost 4 bases to trimming and J lost 2 bases, with 15 bases between them. The CDR3 DNA sequence: TGTGCCAGCAGCCCGTACAGGGTGGGAAACACTGAAGCTTTCTTT. Translated, it gives CASSPYRVGNTEAFF.

The genes are TRBV2 and TRBJ2-1, with 12 bases fitting TRBD2. With 6 bases clipped from V and 0 bases from J, the junction kept 0 bases outside the gene matches. Germline CDR1 is SNHLY and CDR2 is FYNNEI. This CDR3 is built from 15 residues. The CDR3 DNA sequence: TGTGCCAGCAGGACTAGCGGGAGCTCCTACAATGAGCAGTTCTTC. It codes for CASRTSGSSYNEQFF.

The CDR3 sequence: CASSGTGRDSYNEQFF. The CDR3 coding sequence is TGTGCCAGCTCAGGGACCGGGAGGGATTCCTACAATGAGCAGTTCTTC. The V gene is TRBV18, the J gene TRBJ2-1, with 8 bases lining up with TRBD2. Trimming took 5 bases from V and 1 from J; bases not matched to a gene: 7. Germline V gene sequence: CDR1 KGHSH, CDR2 LQKENI. The CDR3 covers 16 residues.

The chain couples TRBV28 to TRBJ1-2; maybe TRBD1 (5 bases). V lost 6 bases and J lost 4, with 21 bases in between. The germline gives CDR1 MDHEN, CDR2 SYDVKM. CDR3 size: 16 residues. DNA for the CDR3: TGTGCCAGCAGCCCGGTAGTTTCGTCAAGGGGCTATGGCTACACCTTC. It specifies CASSPVVSSRGYGYTF.

V is TRBV28 and J is TRBJ1-1, with 7 bases matching TRBD1. The CDR3 contains 19 residues. CDR1 is MDHEN, CDR2 SYDVKM, per germline. V was clipped by 2 bases and J by 1 base; unmatched bases: 16. The CDR3 loop is CASSLPPQGSGAWNTEAFF. CDR3 nucleotides: TGTGCCAGCAGTTTACCCCCACAGGGGTCTGGCGCCTGGAACACTGAAGCTTTCTTT. Full variable domain (remainder filled in from reference TRBV28 and TRBJ1-1): DVKVTQSSRYLVKRTGEKVFLECVQDMDHENMFWYRQDPGLGLRLIYFSYDVKMKEKGDIPEGYSVSREKKERFSLILESASTNQTSMYLCASSLPPQGSGAWNTEAFFGQGTRLTVV.

The chain carries TRBV11-2 and TRBJ2-7; TRBD1 agrees at 9 bases. This CDR3 is 14 amino acids long. The J segment lost 3 bases and the V segment lost 2 bases, leaving 2 bases of the junction unmatched. Germline loops: CDR1 SGHAT, CDR2 FQNNGV. CDR3 protein: CASSLRDRDYEQYF. The CDR3 DNA reads as TGTGCCAGCAGCTTACGGGACAGGGACTACGAGCAGTACTTC.

Concerning this clone: The same CDR3 arises from other DNA sequences in this sample as well. The chain has TRBV5-1 and TRBJ2-6; D unclear. CDR1 is SGHRS and CDR2 is YFSETQ in the germline V gene. The CDR3 loop spans 15 amino acids. V dropped 0 bases and J dropped 0 bases, with 4 bases sitting between them. CDR3 sequence: CASSLGGSGANVLTF. The DNA for the CDR3 is TGCGCCAGCAGCTTGGGCGGCTCTGGGGCCAACGTCCTGACTTTC.

The J gene is TRBJ1-5, the V gene TRBV19, with 8 bases lining up with TRBD1. Germline values: CDR1 LNHDA, CDR2 SQIVND (reference sequence). The CDR3 loop spans 16 amino acids. Trimming cost V 3 bases and J 2 bases; bases outside gene matches: 6. The chain's CDR3 is CASSMSQGDGNQPQHF. Written as DNA, the CDR3 is TGTGCCAGTAGTATGTCACAGGGGGATGGCAATCAGCCCCAGCATTTT.

The sample holds a few counts of this clone. V gene TRBV21-1 combines with J gene TRBJ2-5; TRBD1 was called by the table and not checked on the DNA. TRBV21-1 is noted as a pseudogene. The CDR3 covers 16 residues. The CDR3 protein is CASSRGDREVKETQYF. Here the CDR3 DNA reads TGTGCCAGCAGCCGGGGCGACAGGGAAGTTAAGGAGACCCAGTACTTC.

The gene calls are TRBV5-3 and TRBJ2-3, with D possibly being TRBD2 (5 bases). TRBV5-3 carries the ORF label, with uncertain function. The ends were cut back, 2 bases at V and 0 bases at J, with 16 bases in the middle. The CDR3 has 17 amino acids. CDR3 nucleotides: TGTGCCAGAAGCTTTTCTTTAGCGCGACCTAGCACAGATACGCAGTATTTT. Amino acid sequence: CARSFSLARPSTDTQYF.

The rearrangement uses TRBV3-1 (or the pseudogene TRBV3-2) and TRBJ2-3, with 9 bases identical to TRBD2. V shed 2 bases and J 0 bases; nucleotides not matched to a gene: 12. CDR1 and CDR2 (germline): LGHDT, YNNKEL (reference sequence). CDR3 size: 19 residues. CDR3 sequence: CASSQLGWRGGTSTDTQYF. In nucleotides, the CDR3 is TGTGCCAGCAGCCAATTAGGGTGGCGGGGGGGTACTAGCACAGATACGCAGTATTTT.

The chain combines TRBV7-8 with TRBJ2-3; D is uncertain. The CDR3 is made up of 12 amino acids. V lost 5 bases and J 5 bases, leaving 8 bases between the germline ends. From germline, CDR1 is SGHVS and CDR2 FQNEAQ. CDR3 region: CASSPTRDTQYF. The DNA for the CDR3 is TGTGCCAGCAGCCCAACGAGAGATACGCAGTATTTT.

The chain employs TRBV6-6 and TRBJ2-7; the D gene is possibly TRBD2 (6 bases). V shed 7 bases and J shed 2 bases, with 15 bases lying between them. Per the germline V gene, CDR1 is MNHNY and CDR2 is SVGAGI (reference sequence). The CDR3 runs to 14 residues. The CDR3 is CASTLRERAYEQYF. The CDR3 nucleotides are TGTGCCAGCACCCTCCGGGAGCGGGCCTACGAGCAGTACTTC.

J is TRBJ1-4 and V is TRBV11-2; 7 bases match TRBD1. The CDR3 consists of 15 residues. Germline V lookup: CDR1 SGHAT, CDR2 FQNNGV. Losses at the gene ends were 1 base for V and 8 bases for J; bases not matched to a gene: 7. The CDR3 nucleotides are TGTGCCAGCAGCTTAGGAAGGGGGCCAGGAGAAAAACTGTTTTTT. Its protein product is CASSLGRGPGEKLFF. The full variable domain, with the rest looked up from reference TRBV11-2 and TRBJ1-4, is EAGVAQSPRYKIIEKRQSVAFWCNPISGHATLYWYQQILGQGPKLLIQFQNNGVVDDSQLPKDRFSAERLKGVDSTLKIQPAKLEDSAVYLCASSLGRGPGEKLFFGSGTQLSVL.

The V and J genes are TRBV6-2 or TRBV6-3 and TRBJ1-1, with D tentatively TRBD1 (5 bases). The germline V gene encodes CDR1 MNHEY and CDR2 SVGEGT. The CDR3 totals 15 residues. V lost 6 bases and J 5 bases, leaving 19 bases between the germline ends. The CDR3 sequence is CASSDPGAVGTEAFF. The CDR3 nucleotides are TGTGCCAGCAGCGACCCTGGGGCGGTAGGGACTGAAGCTTTCTTT.

This clone was observed once. The chain uses TRBV28 and TRBJ1-6; D remains unclear. Trimming stripped 6 bases from V and 9 bases from J, with 9 bases between. The CDR3 length is 12 residues. CDR1 and CDR2 (germline): MDHEN, SYDVKM. CDR3 DNA sequence: TGTGCCAGCAGCTACGGCGGTTCACCCCTCCACTTT. Its translation is CASSYGGSPLHF. The whole variable domain, remainder taken from reference TRBV28 and TRBJ1-6, is DVKVTQSSRYLVKRTGEKVFLECVQDMDHENMFWYRQDPGLGLRLIYFSYDVKMKEKGDIPEGYSVSREKKERFSLILESASTNQTSMYLCASSYGGSPLHFGNGTRLTVT.

Sample share makes this clone medium-sized. The rearrangement uses TRBV11-3 and TRBJ1-5; a possible D gene is TRBD1 (6 bases). This CDR3 spans 14 amino acids. The germline gives CDR1 SGHNT, CDR2 YENEEA. V was pared by 2 bases and J by 2 bases, with 7 bases between. For the CDR3, the DNA is TGTGCCAGCAGCTTACAGGGGTGCAATCAGCCCCAGCATTTT. Translated: CASSLQGCNQPQHF.

The rearrangement joins TRBV28 to TRBJ2-3, with 8 bases that match TRBD1. Looked up from germline, CDR1 is MDHEN and CDR2 is SYDVKM. With 4 bases clipped from V and 5 bases from J, the junction kept 11 bases outside the gene matches. CDR3 length: 16 amino acids. CDR3 DNA: TGTGCCAGCAGTTCGGGCGGCAGGGGGCAAGAAGATACGCAGTATTTT. Its translation: CASSSGGRGQEDTQYF.

A note on this clone: One end of the junction fails to match germline, which may point to a read error. V usage is TRBV19 and J usage is TRBJ2-4, with TRBD1 identical over 7 bases. The CDR3 loop spans 13 amino acids. Germline values: CDR1 LNHDA, CDR2 SQIVND (reference sequence). The CDR3 spells CASSVETGYIQYF. The CDR3 DNA reads TGTGCCAGTAGTGTAGAGACAGGGTACATTCAGTACTTC.

This chain uses TRBV4-1 with TRBJ2-7; 11 bases match TRBD2. V gave up 1 base and J gave up 1 base; unmatched junction bases: 0. The CDR3 totals 15 residues. Germline V gene sequence: CDR1 MGHRA, CDR2 YSYEKL. The CDR3 spells CASSQGLAGSYEQYF. The CDR3 nucleotides read TGCGCCAGCAGCCAAGGACTAGCGGGATCCTACGAGCAGTACTTC.

The chain is built from TRBV19 and TRBJ2-7; 9 positions agree with TRBD2. The length of the CDR3 is 14 residues. Germline V gene sequence: CDR1 LNHDA, CDR2 SQIVND (reference sequence). Trimming took 3 bases from V and 6 from J; bases not matched to a gene: 6. The CDR3 sequence is CASSIGGRAGEQYF. CDR3 in DNA: TGTGCCAGTAGTATCGGCGGGAGGGCGGGCGAGCAGTACTTC.

The rearrangement joins TRBV6-5 to TRBJ2-7, with TRBD1 identical over 8 bases. The CDR3 spans 16 residues. V dropped 0 bases and J dropped 6; count of bases not matched to a gene: 10. Germline V gives CDR1 MNHEY, CDR2 SVGAGI. CDR3 DNA sequence: TGTGCCAGCAGTTACTCTACGACAGGGGTAGCTCGCGAGCAGTACTTC. This codes for CASSYSTTGVAREQYF.

This chain connects TRBV7-2 to TRBJ2-7; 9 bases line up with TRBD2. Germline V gives CDR1 SGHTA, CDR2 FQGNSA. This CDR3 spans 15 amino acids. V lost 5 bases and J lost 4; bases outside the gene matches: 9. This CDR3 is CASSTRTSEDYEQYF. CDR3 bases: TGTGCCAGCAGCACTCGGACTAGCGAGGATTACGAGCAGTACTTC.

The chain combines TRBV28 with TRBJ1-5; a possible D gene is TRBD1 (6 bases). V was clipped by 2 bases and J by 6 bases, with 14 bases between them. The germline V gene encodes CDR1 MDHEN and CDR2 SYDVKM. The CDR3 has 15 amino acids. CDR3 sequence (DNA): TGTGCCAGCAGTTTACTCCCAGTAGGGGGTCAGCCCCAGCATTTT. Residues: CASSLLPVGGQPQHF.

This sequence joins TRBV24-1 and TRBJ2-3, with a tentative D call TRBD2 (6 bases). This CDR3 contains 19 residues. Germline loops: CDR1 KGHDR, CDR2 SFDVKD. V lost 0 bases, J lost 3 bases, and 21 bases lay in between. CDR3 protein: CATSDLRPSGAGRTDTQYF. The CDR3 DNA is TGTGCCACCAGTGATTTGCGGCCCAGTGGGGCGGGGAGGACAGATACGCAGTATTTT.

This chain links TRBV28 with TRBJ1-2; 10 positions match TRBD1. CDR1 and CDR2 from the germline V gene are MDHEN and SYDVKM. This CDR3 comprises 14 residues. V trimming: 2 bases; J trimming: 8 bases; junction bases outside the gene matches: 5. This chain's CDR3 is CASSLGTGAGGYTF. The CDR3 nucleotides are TGTGCCAGCAGTTTAGGGACAGGGGCCGGGGGCTACACCTTC.

V usage is TRBV4-3 and J usage is TRBJ2-6; tentative D call: TRBD1 (6 bases). Germline V gene sequence: CDR1 LGHNA, CDR2 YSLEER. The CDR3 extends over 18 amino acids. V gave up 2 bases and J gave up 0 bases, with 14 bases separating them. CDR3 loop: CASSQNPIGGSGANVLTF. CDR3 bases: TGCGCCAGCAGCCAAAACCCTATAGGGGGCTCTGGGGCCAACGTCCTGACTTTC.

This sequence joins TRBV4-1 and TRBJ2-7; 8 bases match TRBD1. V lost 5 bases to trimming and J lost 6 bases; unmatched junction nucleotides: 12. Germline-derived CDR1 and CDR2 are MGHRA and YSYEKL. This CDR3 has 15 amino acids. CDR3 in amino acids: CASSSPDRGRSEQYF. In nucleotides, the CDR3 is TGCGCCAGCAGCTCCCCCGACAGGGGAAGGAGCGAGCAGTACTTC.

The chain joins TRBV27 to TRBJ2-5; 12 bases are a match to TRBD2. With V trimmed by 4 bases and J by 2 bases, 5 bases remained unmatched. The CDR3 has 16 amino acids. From germline, CDR1 is MNHEY and CDR2 SMNVEV (reference sequence). This CDR3 is CASSSTGLAGQETQYF. In DNA, the CDR3 is TGTGCCAGCAGTTCCACAGGACTAGCGGGGCAAGAGACCCAGTACTTC.